The entry below gives a single T cell receptor beta chain sequence along with its context. The data were obtained in a study of PD-L1 blockade in urothelial cancer. V trimming: 5 bases; J trimming: 8 bases; junction bases outside the gene matches: 13. This CDR3 spans 15 amino acids. Germline assignment: CDR1 MDHEN and CDR2 SYDVKM. This sample's time point: peripheral blood 6 weeks after treatment start. Method: immunoSEQ multiplex PCR; TCRdb's copy keeps in-frame clones and lacks some. The sample contains some 120,000 clones, about 89% of which appear only once. The V and J genes are TRBV28 and TRBJ1-2; 8 bases map to TRBD1. The receptor was derived from a man between 60 and 75 years old with urothelial cancer. Sample: PBMCs, taken around atezolizumab (anti-PD-L1) treatment. CDR3 nucleotides: TGTGCCAGCAGTAATGGACAGGGCAGTCTACAAGGCTACACCTTC. It codes for CASSNGQGSLQGYTF.